The subject of this entry is one T cell receptor beta chain. Sequencing was performed with immunoSEQ multiplex PCR; in TCRdb, only in-frame clones are kept and a portion is missing. The sample yields over 400,000 clones, about 72% seen once. This entry is derived from a study of shared clonotypes between healthy human individuals. The CDR3 is 11 amino acids. Trimming removed 10 bases from V and 6 bases from J, with 13 bases in between. Germline CDR1 reads MNHNS; CDR2 reads SASEGT. The sample consisted of PBMCs. This chain connects TRBV6-1 to TRBJ2-7, with D tentatively TRBD2 (6 bases). The receptor's source is a woman in her 40s in good health. Some clones in this sample may be carry-over from other donors' samples. CDR3: CAIGGGAEQYF. The CDR3 DNA is TGTGCCATCGGTGGAGGGGCCGAGCAGTACTTC.